This entry concerns a single T cell receptor beta chain. This clonotype was counted at least ten times. What this receptor recognizes is not known. Per-base quality was not reported, and no clone a single base away is much larger than it. The data derive from a study of T cell repertoires in cytomegalovirus infection (dated by TCRdb to between 2018 and 2020). Background on the whole study: Donor HLA type was relevant to the analysis, because carriage of CMV infection together with the matching HLA type was indicated by public TCR beta signatures. Points the paper makes about the study in general: Carriers of CMV infection plus the relevant HLA type were discriminated by the cumulative frequency of public TCR beta family members in the study cohort and in an independent 352-donor cohort. The ex vivo response was dominated by HLA-C-restricted CMV-specific TCR beta clonotypes, which also provided the single most frequent clonotype in two of eight donors.

Sequenced using an Illumina HiSeq 1500. TCRdb reprocessing: public reads trimmed at Q25 with fastp, clones called with MiXCR, in-frame beta chains kept. Every entry covers one CDR3 protein and lists the most common genes and DNA from its rows. This sample lists some 400,000 distinct CDR3 sequences; roughly 30% were detected once. Approximately 15% of the sample lies in the top ten. The cysteine opens and the phenylalanine closes a CDR3 of 13 amino acids. The retained sequence is limited to the CDR3, 39 bases, with the frame set at the first base. V is pared back by 2 bases and J by 3 bases, with 8 bases lying between the germline termini. The CDR1 and CDR2 encoded by the germline V gene are MGHRA and YSYEKL.

The chain is made from TRBV4-1 and TRBJ2-7, with the D gene not confidently named. This TCR was sampled from a human donor in good health (CMV status not recorded). Some clones in this sample may be carry-over from other donors' samples. The sample comprised PBMCs. The sequenced DNA: TGCGCCAGCAGCCAAAACCTAGTCTACGAGCAGTACTTC. Its protein product is CASSQNLVYEQYF.